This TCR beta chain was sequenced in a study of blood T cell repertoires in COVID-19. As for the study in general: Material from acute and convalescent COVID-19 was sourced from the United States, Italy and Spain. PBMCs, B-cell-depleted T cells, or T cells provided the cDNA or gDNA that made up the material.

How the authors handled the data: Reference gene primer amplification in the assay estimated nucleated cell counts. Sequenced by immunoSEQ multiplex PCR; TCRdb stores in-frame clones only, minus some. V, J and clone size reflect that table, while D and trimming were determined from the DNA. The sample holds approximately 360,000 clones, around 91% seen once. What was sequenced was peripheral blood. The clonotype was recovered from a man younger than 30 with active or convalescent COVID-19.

The CDR3 nucleotides are TGTGCCAGCAGCCAAGATGACAGGGCCCTATATTTT. Its translation: CASSQDDRALYF. V gene TRBV3-1 (or the pseudogene TRBV3-2) combines with J gene TRBJ1-3; 7 bases map to TRBD1. CDR1 and CDR2 (germline): LGHDT, YNNKEL (reference sequence). The J segment lost 14 bases and the V segment lost 0 bases, leaving 4 bases of the junction unmatched. The CDR3 has 12 amino acids.